These 32 T cell receptor beta chains share one sample of origin, sequenced in a study of STAT5B mutations in CD4+ large granular lymphocyte leukemia. The repertoire was sequenced with immunoSEQ multiplex PCR; TCRdb's copy has only in-frame clones and lacks some. The table lists tens of thousands of clones, less than 75% of them singletons. Sequences were obtained from CD4+ T cells from blood buffy coats. The receptors come from a human donor in good health.

The rearrangement uses TRBV5-1 and TRBJ2-2, with 9 bases matching TRBD1. V was clipped by 4 bases and J by 7 bases; unmatched bases: 5. The germline gives CDR1 SGHRS, CDR2 YFSETQ. The CDR3 has 14 residues. Written as DNA, the CDR3 is TGCGCCAGCAGCGTGGACAGGGGTAGCGGGGAGCTGTTTTTT. It specifies CASSVDRGSGELFF.

This rearrangement joins TRBV7-8 to TRBJ2-2; 10 positions agree with TRBD1. The V gene end was trimmed by 1 base and the J gene end by 6 bases; junction bases not matched to a gene: 14. This CDR3 has 19 amino acids. Germline CDR1 reads SGHVS; CDR2 reads FQNEAQ. Here the CDR3 DNA reads TGTGCCAGCAGCTTAGGCCGACAGGGGGCGCAGATCGGCCCCGGGGAGCTGTTTTTT. Its protein product is CASSLGRQGAQIGPGELFF.

This clone was picked up one time. The V and J genes are TRBV7-6 and TRBJ1-1, with 7 bases fitting TRBD1. J was trimmed by 4 bases and V by 5 bases; bases with no gene match: 7. This CDR3 is built from 14 residues. Germline assignment: CDR1 SGHVS and CDR2 FNYEAQ. For the CDR3, the DNA is TGTGCCAGCAGCATTAGGGGGCGGGGCACTGAAGCTTTCTTT. It translates to CASSIRGRGTEAFF.

The gene calls are TRBV12-5 and TRBJ2-2, with D unresolved. The CDR3 length is 13 residues. Trimming removed 6 bases from V and 4 bases from J, with 9 bases in between. From germline, CDR1 is LGHNT and CDR2 FRNRAP. The chain's CDR3 is CASGPRPTGELFF. CDR3 nucleotide sequence: TGTGCTAGTGGCCCTCGACCCACCGGGGAGCTGTTTTTT.

The J gene is TRBJ1-2, the V gene TRBV27, with TRBD1 matching 8 bases. The V gene end was trimmed by 7 bases and the J gene end by 9 bases; junction bases not matched to a gene: 10. Germline values: CDR1 MNHEY, CDR2 SMNVEV (reference sequence). The CDR3 has 13 residues. This chain's CDR3 is CASTQGQGGSYTF. CDR3 sequence (DNA): TGTGCCAGCACTCAAGGACAGGGTGGGAGCTACACCTTC.

V gene TRBV4-1 combines with J gene TRBJ2-5; the D is unclear. The CDR3 consists of 13 residues. V shed 1 base and J shed 5 bases, with 8 bases lying between them. Per the germline V gene, CDR1 is MGHRA and CDR2 is YSYEKL. CDR3 sequence reads: CASSQAPRETQYF. Written as DNA, the CDR3 is TGCGCCAGCAGCCAAGCCCCTAGGGAGACCCAGTACTTC.

The chain employs TRBV7-2 and TRBJ1-1; D might be TRBD1 (5 bases). V was shortened by 7 bases and J by 7 bases, with 16 bases between the two germline ends. CDR1 and CDR2 (germline): SGHTA, FQGNSA. The CDR3 sequence is 13 residues long. This CDR3 is CASIRDHLDEAFF. For the CDR3, the DNA is TGTGCCAGCATCCGGGACCACCTGGATGAAGCTTTCTTT.

This clone appeared a few times. The chain employs TRBV19 and TRBJ1-2; D may be TRBD1 (5 bases). V was shortened by 5 bases and J by 8 bases, with 21 bases between the two germline ends. This CDR3 comprises 15 residues. Germline CDR1 is LNHDA and CDR2 is SQIVND (reference sequence). As DNA, the CDR3 is TGTGCCAGTAGTGGGGCAGGTCTTGGATTTAAAGGCTACACCTTC. Its protein product is CASSGAGLGFKGYTF.

The rearrangement uses TRBV19 and TRBJ1-5, with D maybe TRBD1 (6 bases). Germline lookup yields CDR1 LNHDA and CDR2 SQIVND (reference sequence). V gave up 3 bases and J gave up 5 bases, with 11 bases separating them. The CDR3 is 14 amino acids. The CDR3 reads CASSIQGSDQPQHF. Written as DNA, the CDR3 is TGTGCCAGTAGTATTCAGGGGTCGGATCAGCCCCAGCATTTT.

V usage is TRBV5-1 and J usage is TRBJ2-3, with 13 nucleotides matching TRBD2. The CDR3 length is 17 residues. V was pared by 3 bases and J by 0 bases, with 4 bases of the junction left unmatched. Germline CDR1 SGHRS, CDR2 YFSETQ. The CDR3 bases are TGCGCCAGCAGCTCCGGACTAGCGGGGGCTAGCACAGATACGCAGTATTTT. Translating it yields CASSSGLAGASTDTQYF.

This clone was seen more than once but under ten times. J is TRBJ1-5 and V is TRBV15; D might be TRBD1 (6 bases). Trimming shortened V by 8 bases and J by 1 base, and 12 bases separated the two germline ends. This CDR3 is built from 14 residues. Germline assignment: CDR1 LNHNV and CDR2 YYDKDF (reference sequence). The CDR3 DNA reads TGTGCCACCGGGGGCGGACAGAGCAATCAGCCCCAGCATTTT. It encodes CATGGGQSNQPQHF.

This sequence joins TRBV28 and TRBJ1-2; 9 nucleotides line up with TRBD1. Germline V gene lookup returns CDR1 MDHEN and CDR2 SYDVKM. Trimming removed 4 bases from V and 7 bases from J; junction bases left unmatched: 13. The CDR3 length is 16 residues. DNA of the CDR3: TGTGCCAGCAGTTCAACCGGGACAGGGCAACGGAGTGGCTACACCTTC. The encoded protein is CASSSTGTGQRSGYTF.

This chain links TRBV5-6 with TRBJ2-7; 7 bases agree with TRBD1. CDR1 SGHDT and CDR2 YYEEEE come from the germline V gene. This CDR3 spans 13 amino acids. V shed 4 bases, J shed 5 bases, and the junction held 6 bases outside the gene matches. The CDR3 region has the DNA TGTGCCAGCAGCATACAGGGGACCCACGAGCAGTACTTC. This sequence encodes CASSIQGTHEQYF. Full variable domain (rest looked up from reference TRBV5-6 and TRBJ2-7): DAGVTQSPTHLIKTRGQQVTLRCSPKSGHDTVSWYQQALGQGPQFIFQYYEEEERQRGNFPDRFSGHQFPNYSSELNVNALLLGDSALYLCASSIQGTHEQYFGPGTRLTVT.

This clone has only a few counts. The rearrangement uses TRBV5-6 and TRBJ2-5; 8 bases align to TRBD1. From germline, CDR1 is SGHDT and CDR2 YYEEEE. The CDR3 is made up of 14 amino acids. The ends lost 2 bases at V and 3 bases at J; junction bases unmatched: 3. For the CDR3, the DNA is TGTGCCAGCAGCTTAATGGACAGGGAAGAGACCCAGTACTTC. Amino acids: CASSLMDREETQYF.

This clone has only one observation. The genes are TRBV6-5 and TRBJ2-5; 8 nucleotides match TRBD2. V gave up 6 bases and J gave up 4 bases; unmatched junction bases: 4. CDR1 and CDR2 (germline): MNHEY, SVGAGI. CDR3 size: 13 residues. DNA of the CDR3: TGTGCCAGCAGACGGGGGGGCGCAGAGACCCAGTACTTC. Protein: CASRRGGAETQYF.

This chain uses TRBV5-4 with TRBJ1-2; TRBD1 might be the D (5 bases). With 1 base removed from V and 8 bases from J, the gap between germline ends came to 12 bases. This CDR3 region has 13 residues. Germline V gives CDR1 SGHNT, CDR2 YYREEE (reference sequence). For the CDR3, the DNA is TGTGCCAGCAGCTTGTCCGAGGGACGGGGCTACACCTTC. This sequence encodes CASSLSEGRGYTF. The complete variable domain, with remaining parts taken from reference TRBV5-4 and TRBJ1-2, reads ETGVTQSPTHLIKTRGQQVTLRCSSQSGHNTVSWYQQALGQGPQFIFQYYREEENGRGNFPPRFSGLQFPNYSSELNVNALELDDSALYLCASSLSEGRGYTFGSGTRLTVV.

In this sample, this clone turned up once. The chain carries TRBV5-1 and TRBJ1-4; D remains ambiguous. The germline CDR1 and CDR2 sequences are SGHRS and YFSETQ. Trimming left V 0 bases short and J 0 bases short, with 3 bases between. There are 14 residues in the CDR3. CDR3 sequence: CASSLDATNEKLFF. The CDR3, as DNA: TGCGCCAGCAGCTTGGATGCAACTAATGAAAAACTGTTTTTT.

The chain recombines TRBV10-3 with TRBJ2-3, with a weak D call TRBD2 (6 bases). The V end was cut by 8 bases, the J end by 4 bases, with 10 bases between. CDR3 size: 12 residues. Germline values: CDR1 ENHRY, CDR2 SYGVKD. The CDR3 region has the DNA TGTGCCATCGGGACGGGGGCAGATACGCAGTATTTT. It translates to CAIGTGADTQYF.

The chain employs TRBV7-3 and TRBJ2-4, with a tentative D call TRBD1 (7 bases). The germline V and J ends were trimmed by 5 bases and 7 bases, with 12 bases remaining between them. The CDR3 sequence is 13 residues long. Germline V gene lookup returns CDR1 SGHTA and CDR2 FQGTGA. CDR3 amino acids: CASSPAGGNIQYF. CDR3 sequence (DNA): TGTGCCAGCAGCCCGGCAGGGGGGAACATTCAGTACTTC.

The rearrangement links TRBV2 to TRBJ1-4; no firm D call. Germline loops: CDR1 SNHLY, CDR2 FYNNEI. The CDR3 totals 13 residues. V gave up 3 bases and J gave up 6 bases, with 8 bases separating them. The CDR3 region has the DNA TGTGCCAGCAGTGATTCGGTATATGAAAAACTGTTTTTT. It codes for CASSDSVYEKLFF.

This chain links TRBV5-6 with TRBJ2-5, with 8 bases lining up with TRBD2. Trimming removed 5 bases from V and 2 bases from J; junction bases left unmatched: 11. The length of the CDR3 is 16 residues. Looked up from germline, CDR1 is SGHDT and CDR2 is YYEEEE. The CDR3 protein is CASSFPVAGMQETQYF. CDR3 sequence (DNA): TGTGCCAGCAGTTTCCCGGTAGCGGGGATGCAAGAGACCCAGTACTTC.

This clone turned up a few times. V and J are TRBV10-1 and TRBJ1-1; 11 nucleotides agree with TRBD1. The length of the CDR3 is 15 residues. The germline CDR1 and CDR2 sequences are WNHNN and SYGVQD (reference sequence). With V trimmed by 3 bases and J by 4 bases, 4 bases remained unmatched. DNA of the CDR3: TGCGCCAGCAGTGATGGACAGGGGGCGCGCACTGAAGCTTTCTTT. Amino acid sequence: CASSDGQGARTEAFF.

The chain combines TRBV4-3 with TRBJ1-1, with D uncertain. CDR3 length: 13 residues. Germline values: CDR1 LGHNA, CDR2 YSLEER. V shed 2 bases and J shed 4 bases, with 8 bases lying between them. The CDR3 protein is CASSQKGGTEAFF. The DNA of the CDR3 is TGCGCCAGCAGCCAAAAGGGAGGCACTGAAGCTTTCTTT.

The genes are TRBV6-6 and TRBJ1-5, with no clear D. This CDR3 has 13 residues. The V and J ends lost 5 bases and 16 bases respectively, with 21 bases between them. From germline, CDR1 is MNHNY and CDR2 SVGAGI (reference sequence). The DNA for the CDR3 is TGTGCCAGCAGTCCTATCTTCCGACCCGCGGGTCATTTT. Its translation: CASSPIFRPAGHF.

The rearrangement links TRBV9 to TRBJ2-1; 10 bases map to TRBD2. The CDR3 runs to 17 residues. The V and J ends lost 0 bases and 4 bases, in that order; junction bases with no gene match: 7. From germline, CDR1 is SGDLS and CDR2 YYNGEE. CDR3 in amino acids: CASSVDSAGGVYNEQFF. The CDR3 DNA sequence: TGTGCCAGCAGCGTAGATTCAGCGGGGGGGGTTTACAATGAGCAGTTCTTC.

The chain joins TRBV6-5 to TRBJ1-4, with D possibly TRBD1 on 5 matching bases. The CDR3 runs 14 residues. Germline V lookup: CDR1 MNHEY, CDR2 SVGAGI. Trimming cost V 8 bases and J 8 bases, with 18 bases left between them. This chain's CDR3 is CASSVQGKNEKLFF. Written as DNA, the CDR3 is TGTGCCAGCTCCGTGCAGGGCAAAAACGAAAAACTGTTTTTT.

The chain joins TRBV25-1 to TRBJ1-1; a weak D match, TRBD1 (6 bases). This CDR3 has 13 residues. Germline lookup yields CDR1 MGHDK and CDR2 SYGVNS. Trimming pared 5 bases from V and 10 bases from J, leaving 17 bases between. CDR3 sequence reads: CASSPRDTRGAFF. DNA for the CDR3: TGTGCCAGCAGTCCCCGGGACACGCGAGGAGCTTTCTTT.

The table lists this clone with a few counts. The DNA for the CDR3 is TGTGCCAGCAGCTTGTATAACCGAGGGGCTTTCTTT. The encoded protein is CASSLYNRGAFF. The chain carries TRBV5-6 and TRBJ1-1, with D unclear. Germline V gene data show CDR1 as SGHDT and CDR2 as YYEEEE. V lost 1 base to trimming and J lost 11 bases, with 12 bases between them. This CDR3 contains 12 residues. The full variable domain, in which reference TRBV5-6 and TRBJ1-1 provide the parts outside the CDR3, is DAGVTQSPTHLIKTRGQQVTLRCSPKSGHDTVSWYQQALGQGPQFIFQYYEEEERQRGNFPDRFSGHQFPNYSSELNVNALLLGDSALYLCASSLYNRGAFFGQGTRLTVV.

This clone was picked up one time. This chain connects TRBV5-1 to TRBJ2-1, with D possibly being TRBD2 (5 bases). Trimming stripped 3 bases from V and 0 bases from J, with 10 bases between. The germline V gene encodes CDR1 SGHRS and CDR2 YFSETQ. This CDR3 contains 15 residues. DNA for the CDR3: TGCGCCAGCAGCTCAAACGGGGACTCCTACAATGAGCAGTTCTTC. It specifies CASSSNGDSYNEQFF.

The CDR3 DNA reads as TGCGCCAGCAGCTCGGGACAGGGAGGCTCCGAGCAGTACTTC. Its translation is CASSSGQGGSEQYF. This chain uses TRBV5-1 with TRBJ2-7; TRBD1 aligns across 9 bases. The V gene's germline CDR1 is SGHRS and CDR2 YFSETQ. The CDR3 spans 14 residues. J lost 6 bases, V lost 3 bases, and 7 bases had no gene match.

The CDR3 reads CASSGQGNNSPLHF. The DNA for the CDR3 is TGTGCCAGCAGCGGACAGGGCAATAATTCACCCCTCCACTTT. V is TRBV5-4 and J is TRBJ1-6, with 8 bases identical to TRBD1. Germline trimming cut 4 bases from V and 5 bases from J; bases unmatched to any gene: 2. The CDR3 runs 14 residues. CDR1 and CDR2 (germline): SGHNT, YYREEE (reference sequence).

The chain carries TRBV15 and TRBJ1-2, with TRBD1 as a possible D gene (6 bases). V lost 0 bases and J lost 8, with 16 bases in between. The CDR3 runs to 15 residues. CDR1 is LNHNV, CDR2 YYDKDF, per germline (reference sequence). This chain's CDR3 is CATSRDLTGSLGYTF. The CDR3 DNA follows: TGTGCCACCAGCAGAGATTTAACAGGGTCATTGGGCTACACCTTC. Together with reference TRBV15 and TRBJ1-2, the CDR3 gives the full variable domain: DAMVIQNPRYQVTQFGKPVTLSCSQTLNHNVMYWYQQKSSQAPKLLFHYYDKDFNNEADTPDNFQSRRPNTSFCFLDIRSPGLGDTAMYLCATSRDLTGSLGYTFGSGTRLTVV.